This T cell receptor beta chain emerged from a study of blood T cell repertoires in COVID-19. The CDR3 runs to 12 residues. CDR1 is LGHDT and CDR2 is YNNKEL in the germline V gene (reference sequence). With 2 bases removed from V and 11 bases from J, the gap between germline ends came to 12 bases. Using immunoSEQ multiplex PCR, the repertoire was profiled, and TCRdb retains in-frame clones only, with some absent. The sample has about 110,000 clones, roughly 80% seen once; the top ten hold roughly 1.6%. This clone was seen a single time. Sequencing was performed on peripheral blood. The TCR was taken from a man aged 45 to 65 with acute or convalescent COVID-19. This chain connects TRBV3-1 (or the pseudogene TRBV3-2) to TRBJ1-1; D is perhaps TRBD1 (6 bases). CDR3 DNA sequence: TGTGCCAGCAGCCAAAGGGGGGGGAAGGCTTTCTTT. It is translated as CASSQRGGKAFF.